This record concerns one T cell receptor (beta chain) sequence. This record belongs to a study of blood T cell repertoires in COVID-19. Study summary: Spain, Italy and the United States supplied samples that represented acute and convalescent COVID-19. PBMCs, B-cell-depleted T cells, or T cells were the source of the cDNA or gDNA that made up the material.

Study processing details: Quantification of nucleated cells was approximated via reference gene primer amplification. The protocol was immunoSEQ multiplex PCR, while the TCRdb copy is restricted to in-frame clones and leaves out a portion. V and J calls and clone size are copied from that table; D and trimming were computed from the DNA. This table has around 210,000 clones, around 81% appearing once. Followed longitudinally, the Seattle patients had been enrolled during active infection. The CDR3 is made up of 14 amino acids. V lost 4 bases and J lost 3; bases outside the gene matches: 1. Germline V gene data show CDR1 as SGHRS and CDR2 as YFSETQ.

The sequencing input was peripheral blood. This clonotype was obtained from a man aged 55 to 70 with COVID-19, enrolled during active disease. The rearrangement links TRBV5-1 to TRBJ2-6; 7 bases line up with TRBD2. Here the CDR3 DNA reads TGCGCCAGCAGCGGGAGGGATGGGGCCAACGTCCTGACTTTC. Encoded protein: CASSGRDGANVLTF.